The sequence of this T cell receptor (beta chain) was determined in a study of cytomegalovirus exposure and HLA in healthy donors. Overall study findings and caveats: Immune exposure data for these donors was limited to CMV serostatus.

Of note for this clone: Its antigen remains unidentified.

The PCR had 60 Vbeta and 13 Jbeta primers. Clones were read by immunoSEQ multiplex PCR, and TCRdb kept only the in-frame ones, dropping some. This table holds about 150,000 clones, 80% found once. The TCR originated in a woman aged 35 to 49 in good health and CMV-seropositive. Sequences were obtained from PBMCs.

The CDR3 DNA reads as TGCGCCAGCAGCTCCGAGGGGGCCTACGAGCAGTACTTC. It is translated as CASSSEGAYEQYF. This chain connects TRBV5-1 to TRBJ2-7, with D perhaps matching TRBD1 (6 bases). The ends were cut back, 3 bases at V and 2 bases at J, with 9 bases in the middle. This CDR3 contains 13 residues. Germline V lookup: CDR1 SGHRS, CDR2 YFSETQ.